One sample yielded the 15 T cell receptor beta chains listed below, sequenced in a study of beta chain features in type 1 diabetes (dated by TCRdb to the late 2010s). Beyond this particular receptor, the publication reports: A moderate but significant shortening of TCRB CDR3 length was observed in type 1 diabetes patients in all four CD4+ subsets.

Their antigens remain unidentified. Libraries were built with the immunoSEQ multiplex PCR assay. The High Capacity cDNA Reverse Transcription Kit was used to reverse transcribe all of the isolated RNA, meaning that expressed TCRB transcripts were what got sequenced. This is the immuneACCESS table as TCRdb keeps it, with only in-frame sequences that have V and J called. A part of the clones is gone; compared with another copy, unresolved V genes explain less than half, and the rest is unexplained. The sample table lists tens of thousands of clones, about 50% of them with a count of one. Clones ranked in the top ten supply around 0.4% of the sample. The sample comprised stem cell memory CD4+ T cells from blood. Reading the label with the study, this specimen's cell subset or site is: stem cell-like memory CD4+ T cells. The receptor source for this set is a man aged 18-30 years with type 1 diabetes.

The chain uses TRBV7-2 and TRBJ2-5; TRBD2 matches at 7 bases. TRBJ2-7 explains the end of the DNA better; the J call may be wrong. Germline V gives CDR1 SGHTA, CDR2 FQGNSA. This CDR3 has 14 residues. The CDR3 here is CASSRGTTTYEQYF. The CDR3 DNA follows: TGTGCCAGCAGCCGCGGGACTACCACCTACGAGCAGTACTTC.

V and J are TRBV7-8 and TRBJ2-3, with 8 bases fitting TRBD2. The trim removed 5 bases at V and 2 bases at J, leaving 6 bases unmatched. The CDR3 covers 15 residues. CDR1 SGHVS and CDR2 FQNEAQ come from the germline V gene. The CDR3 DNA sequence: TGTGCCAGCAGCAAGTCGGGGGGGGACACAGATACGCAGTATTTT. Encoded protein: CASSKSGGDTDTQYF.

There are a few counts of this clone. This chain connects TRBV5-1 to TRBJ2-4, with D possibly TRBD1 on 6 matching bases. The CDR3 has 17 residues. Between the trimmed V and J ends, which lost 0 bases and 0 bases, there was a span of 13 bases. Per the germline V gene, CDR1 is SGHRS and CDR2 is YFSETQ. For the CDR3, the DNA is TGCGCCAGCAGCTTGGGAAGGACAGAACTAGCCAAAAACATTCAGTACTTC. It yields the protein CASSLGRTELAKNIQYF.

This chain links TRBV6-1 with TRBJ1-2, with D maybe TRBD1 (6 bases). With 6 bases removed from V and 8 bases from J, the gap between germline ends came to 16 bases. Germline V gene lookup returns CDR1 MNHNS and CDR2 SASEGT. This CDR3 comprises 13 residues. The CDR3 sequence: CASSERQDRGYTF. The CDR3 DNA sequence: TGTGCCAGCAGCGAGCGACAGGATAGGGGCTACACCTTC.

V usage is TRBV19 and J usage is TRBJ2-6, with 9 bases matching TRBD1. Per the germline V gene, CDR1 is LNHDA and CDR2 is SQIVND (reference sequence). The CDR3 totals 19 residues. The ends lost 6 bases at V and 7 bases at J; junction bases unmatched: 19. CDR3 loop: CASRGTRTGGYFIANVLTF. The CDR3 DNA sequence: TGTGCCAGTAGAGGGACCCGAACAGGGGGCTATTTTATAGCCAACGTCCTGACTTTC. Full variable domain (rest looked up from reference TRBV19 and TRBJ2-6): DGGITQSPKYLFRKEGQNVTLSCEQNLNHDAMYWYRQDPGQGLRLIYYSQIVNDFQKGDIAEGYSVSREKKESFPLTVTSAQKNPTAFYLCASRGTRTGGYFIANVLTFGAGSRLTVL.

This clone has just one count. The rearrangement joins TRBV11-2 to TRBJ2-7; D unclear. The CDR3 runs to 13 residues. Trimming took 3 bases from V and 3 from J, leaving 9 bases between them. Germline V gives CDR1 SGHAT, CDR2 FQNNGV. CDR3 coding DNA: TGTGCCAGCAGCTTGGGCTTGTACTACGAGCAGTACTTC. It yields the protein CASSLGLYYEQYF.

The chain employs TRBV10-2 and TRBJ2-1; 10 nucleotides align to TRBD2. The CDR3 spans 15 residues. With 2 bases clipped from V and 10 bases from J, the junction kept 8 bases outside the gene matches. Germline V lookup: CDR1 WSHSY, CDR2 SAAADI. The CDR3 sequence: CASSERLAGAGEQFF. CDR3 nucleotide sequence: TGCGCCAGCAGTGAGCGGCTAGCGGGAGCTGGAGAGCAGTTCTTC.

This clone was observed a handful of times. The V gene is TRBV7-9, the J gene TRBJ2-5; 7 bases map to TRBD1. Germline trimming cut 5 bases from V and 7 bases from J; bases unmatched to any gene: 7. Germline lookup yields CDR1 SEHNR and CDR2 FQNEAQ (reference sequence). The CDR3 runs 13 residues. The CDR3 sequence: CASSRTGEGTQYF. CDR3 DNA sequence: TGTGCCAGCAGCCGTACAGGGGAAGGGACCCAGTACTTC.

This chain links TRBV7-2 with TRBJ2-7; weak D call: TRBD1 (5 bases). This CDR3 comprises 14 residues. CDR1 and CDR2 (germline): SGHTA, FQGNSA. The V end was cut by 5 bases, the J end by 3 bases, with 14 bases between. This chain's CDR3 is CASSERQPGYEQYF. The CDR3 DNA sequence: TGTGCCAGCAGCGAACGACAGCCGGGCTACGAGCAGTACTTC.

The chain joins TRBV5-1 to TRBJ1-5, with D possibly TRBD1 on 5 matching bases. Germline CDR1 is SGHRS and CDR2 is YFSETQ. V dropped 3 bases and J dropped 3 bases, with 13 bases sitting between them. CDR3 size: 15 residues. The CDR3 protein is CASSSRGGANQPQHF. CDR3 DNA: TGCGCCAGCAGCTCCCGGGGAGGGGCCAATCAGCCCCAGCATTTT. Based on the CDR3 plus reference TRBV5-1 and TRBJ1-5, the full variable domain is KAGVTQTPRYLIKTRGQQVTLSCSPISGHRSVSWYQQTPGQGLQFLFEYFSETQRNKGNFPGRFSGRQFSNSRSEMNVSTLELGDSALYLCASSSRGGANQPQHFGDGTRLSIL.

CDR3 bases: TGTGCCAGCAGCCTCCGGGGTTTAAATGAGCAGTTCTTC. Protein: CASSLRGLNEQFF. This rearrangement joins TRBV7-2 to TRBJ2-1; D may be TRBD2 (5 bases). Germline values: CDR1 SGHTA, CDR2 FQGNSA. V dropped 5 bases and J dropped 7 bases, with 12 bases sitting between them. The CDR3 consists of 13 residues.

This clone has a handful of counts. This sequence joins TRBV29-1 and TRBJ2-4; perhaps TRBD1 as D (6 bases). V was clipped by 1 base and J by 7 bases, with 11 bases between them. The CDR3 has 13 amino acids. Germline CDR1 is SQVTM and CDR2 is ANQGSEA. The CDR3, as DNA: TGCAGCGTTGAAGGGCAGGGGTTGAACATTCAGTACTTC. This encodes CSVEGQGLNIQYF.

The CDR3 region is CASSLAPDTGELFF. The CDR3 DNA reads TGTGCCAGCAGCTTGGCACCCGATACAGGGGAGCTGTTTTTT. The chain employs TRBV5-4 and TRBJ2-2; no clear D. Trimming cost V 0 bases and J 8 bases, with 11 bases left between them. The CDR3 has 14 residues. Germline CDR1 SGHNT, CDR2 YYREEE (reference sequence).

The chain recombines TRBV5-6 with TRBJ2-2; 8 bases map to TRBD1. The germline V gene encodes CDR1 SGHDT and CDR2 YYEEEE. Unmatched junction bases numbered 12, after V lost 2 bases and J lost 6 bases. The CDR3 is 17 amino acids. The CDR3 DNA reads as TGTGCCAGCAGCTTCCCGTTCGGACAGGGTTCGTCCGGGGAGCTGTTTTTT. Its translation is CASSFPFGQGSSGELFF. Full variable domain (outside the CDR3, taken from reference TRBV5-6 and TRBJ2-2): DAGVTQSPTHLIKTRGQQVTLRCSPKSGHDTVSWYQQALGQGPQFIFQYYEEEERQRGNFPDRFSGHQFPNYSSELNVNALLLGDSALYLCASSFPFGQGSSGELFFGEGSRLTVL.

The CDR3 DNA is TGTGCCAGCTCAACCCGTCGGGGGAACACTGAAGCTTTCTTT. Protein sequence: CASSTRRGNTEAFF. The V and J genes are TRBV28 and TRBJ1-1; D is unclear. The CDR3 runs 14 residues. Trimming stripped 8 bases from V and 1 base from J, with 14 bases between. Germline V gene data show CDR1 as MDHEN and CDR2 as SYDVKM.